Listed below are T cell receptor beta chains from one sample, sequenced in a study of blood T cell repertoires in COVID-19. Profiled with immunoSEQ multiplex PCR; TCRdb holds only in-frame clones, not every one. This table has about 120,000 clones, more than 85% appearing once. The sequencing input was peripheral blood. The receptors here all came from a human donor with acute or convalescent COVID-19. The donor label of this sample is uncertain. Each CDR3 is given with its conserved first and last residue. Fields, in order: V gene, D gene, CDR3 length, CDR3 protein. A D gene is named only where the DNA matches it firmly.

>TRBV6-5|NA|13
CASSPDRDNEQFF
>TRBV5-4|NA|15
CASSTDQGSYNEQFF
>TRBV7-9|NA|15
CASSYLDTGNEKLFF
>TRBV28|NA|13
CASSLTGLYEQYF
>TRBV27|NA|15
CASSLVGFYNSPLHF
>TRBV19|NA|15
CASSVQGRAYNEQFF
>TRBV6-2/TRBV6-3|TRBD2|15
CASSLSGRARGEQFF
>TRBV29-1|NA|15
CSVLSRGEENTEAFF
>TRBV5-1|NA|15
CASSLATDSSYEQYF
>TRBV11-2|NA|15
CASSQTGFDNSPLHF
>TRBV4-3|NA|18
CASSQDVVFAGAGDTQYF
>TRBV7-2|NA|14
CASSLRGAQETQYF
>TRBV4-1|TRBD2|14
CASSQAGTSGKQFF
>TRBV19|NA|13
CASSIDEEYGYTF
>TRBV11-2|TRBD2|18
CASSPWTSGGANTGELFF